Listed below are T cell receptor beta chains from one sample, sequenced in a study of early stage breast cancer tumors. TCRdb's table, derived via immunoSEQ multiplex PCR, lists solely in-frame clones and lacks some. The sample lists roughly 48,000 clones; roughly 83% were seen once. Sample: blood. The receptors originated from a person between 50 and 60 years old with breast cancer. CDR3s include the opening cysteine and the closing phenylalanine or tryptophan. A D gene is named only where the DNA matches it firmly. Clone size, where shown, is once, few, many, or a class for clones that have expanded.

CDR3aa,CDR3nt,v_gene,abundance,d_gene,j_gene
CASQTLYNSPLHF,TGTGCCAGCCAGACACTCTATAATTCACCCCTCCACTTT,TRBV25-1,.,.,TRBJ1-6
CASSFSPGTGNRYNSPLHF,TGTGCCAGCAGTTTTTCCCCCGGGACAGGGAATCGGTATAATTCACCCCTCCACTTT,TRBV28,.,TRBD1,TRBJ1-6
CASSHLAGYSSYNEQFF,TGTGCCAGCAGCCATCTAGCGGGCTACAGCTCCTACAATGAGCAGTTCTTC,TRBV2,.,TRBD2,TRBJ2-1
CASTRGANSPLHF,TGTGCCAGCACTAGGGGCGCGAATTCACCCCTCCACTTT,TRBV2,.,.,TRBJ1-6
CSAGGWETQYF,TGCAGTGCCGGAGGTTGGGAGACCCAGTACTTC,TRBV20-1,.,.,TRBJ2-5
CASVDRIDQPQHF,TGTGCCAGCGTCGACAGGATCGATCAGCCCCAGCATTTT,TRBV19,.,.,TRBJ1-5
CAIRAGDTGELFF,TGTGCCATCAGGGCAGGGGACACCGGGGAGCTGTTTTTT,TRBV10-3,once,.,TRBJ2-2
CASSAGRSGANVLTF,TGTGCCAGCAGCGCTGGTAGGTCTGGGGCCAACGTCCTGACTTTC,TRBV7-9,.,.,TRBJ2-6
CASSHCPLTPCTDTQYF,TGTGCCAGCAGCCATTGCCCGCTGACTCCATGCACAGATACGCAGTATTTT,TRBV7-2,.,.,TRBJ2-3
CASSLLGQSEQYF,TGTGCCAGCAGCTTGCTGGGACAAAGCGAGCAGTACTTC,TRBV5-4,.,.,TRBJ2-7
CASSQDRGGGADTQYF,TGCGCCAGCAGCCAAGATCGGGGGGGAGGCGCAGATACGCAGTATTTT,TRBV4-3,.,TRBD2,TRBJ2-3
CASKTGTLTGELFF,TGTGCCAGCAAGACAGGGACACTCACCGGGGAGCTGTTTTTT,TRBV2,few,TRBD1,TRBJ2-2
CASSLGDGVGDTQYF,TGTGCCAGCAGCTTAGGAGACGGGGTTGGGGATACGCAGTATTTT,TRBV11-2,.,.,TRBJ2-3
CASSLSMGGGGYTF,TGTGCCAGCAGCTTATCGATGGGGGGTGGAGGCTACACCTTC,TRBV11-2,.,.,TRBJ1-2
CASSLRFGFSNTEAFF,TGTGCCAGCAGCTTGCGGTTTGGGTTTTCGAACACTGAAGCTTTCTTT,TRBV5-8,.,.,TRBJ1-1
CASRVQEDSNSPLHF,TGTGCCAGCAGGGTACAGGAGGATTCAAATTCACCCCTCCACTTT,TRBV6-6,.,.,TRBJ1-6
CASSPPIPPRKLPLEEARTDTQYF,TGTGCCAGCTCACCACCGATACCCCCCCGAAAACTACCTCTAGAGGAGGCCCGCACAGATACGCAGTATTTT,TRBV18,.,.,TRBJ2-3
CASSRGGAGWSDEQFF,TGTGCCAGCAGCCGAGGAGGGGCAGGTTGGAGCGATGAGCAGTTCTTC,TRBV7-8,.,.,TRBJ2-1
CASSRQDSYEQYF,TGTGCCAGCTCCCGACAGGATTCTTACGAGCAGTACTTC,TRBV18,.,.,TRBJ2-7
CASSYRGQGITDTQYF,TGTGCCAGCAGCTACAGGGGCCAGGGGATCACAGATACGCAGTATTTT,TRBV11-2,.,TRBD1,TRBJ2-3